Reported below is one TCR beta chain. Antigen: not known. This specimen comes from a study of monozygotic twins with inflammatory bowel disease. Template switching introduced UMIs that contain a 6-nucleotide sample barcode. Both the TCRalpha cDNA and the TCRbeta cDNA were taken through two nested PCRs, lasting approximately 16 and 9 cycles. After re-calling the 5' RACE reads, TCRdb lists one entry per CDR3 protein, DNA absent. This table holds over 150,000 distinct CDR3 sequences. The CDR3 is made up of 12 amino acids. CDR1 is WNHNN, CDR2 SYGVQD, per germline (reference sequence). Notes on the study in general: Cells of different T cell subtypes could not be told apart. The sharing of clonotypes with others was lower in IBD patients than in healthy twins, especially with disease activity.

The receptor comes from a human donor with ulcerative colitis or Crohn's disease, or a healthy co-twin of an affected twin (not recorded which). The V call is TRBV10-1, the J call TRBJ2-1; the TRBD1 assignment by TCRdb is unverifiable without DNA. The sequenced sample consisted of blood. CDR3 amino acids: CATGTEYNEQFF.